This T cell receptor (beta chain) was captured by sequencing in a study of shared clonotypes between healthy human individuals. Study-level points and caveats: Across several donors, naive CD4 shared 5% to 6%, naive CD8 more than 3%, memory CD4 about 2.4%, memory CD8 0.4% to 0.5%. An effect of sequencing depth on clonotype sharing among donors was expected. In contrast to clonotypes shared by all four donors, non-shared clonotypes had lower generation probabilities.

Deletions cut 0 bases from V and 8 bases from J, with 11 bases between. This CDR3 is built from 13 residues. The germline gives CDR1 SGHRS, CDR2 YFSETQ. The run depth of the assay was deep. TCRdb keeps only in-frame clones here, not all; method: immunoSEQ multiplex PCR. The sample consists of 1,400,000 or so clones, around 98.5% of them appearing once. A note on this clone: Its antigen is as yet unknown.

The sample comprised naive CD4+ T cells sorted from blood. Subset reported: CD45RA+ positively selected. The chain carries TRBV5-1 and TRBJ1-2; D gene ambiguous. The TCR originated in a man aged 25 to 45 in good health. The CDR3 region has the DNA TGCGCCAGCAGCTTGGCCCTGGCGGAGGGCTACACCTTC. Protein: CASSLALAEGYTF. The whole variable domain, remainder taken from reference TRBV5-1 and TRBJ1-2, is KAGVTQTPRYLIKTRGQQVTLSCSPISGHRSVSWYQQTPGQGLQFLFEYFSETQRNKGNFPGRFSGRQFSNSRSEMNVSTLELGDSALYLCASSLALAEGYTFGSGTRLTVV.